Below, 14 T cell receptor beta chains from the same sample are listed, as sequenced in a study of shared T cell receptors in the human thymus. TCRdb's table, derived via immunoSEQ multiplex PCR, lists solely in-frame clones and lacks some. This sample yields more than 550,000 clones, of which 75% to 90% are seen a single time; about 0.011% belongs to the top ten. The same specimen was also included in a second study, on human thymus T cells.

Specimen: thymocytes. Receptors were obtained from a girl less than two years old with a congenital heart defect.

The chain is built from TRBV27 and TRBJ1-2, with TRBD1 matching over 8 bases. The J segment lost 6 bases and the V segment lost 5 bases, leaving 8 bases of the junction unmatched. Germline CDR1 MNHEY, CDR2 SMNVEV (reference sequence). This CDR3 is built from 14 residues. The CDR3 here is CASSPLDRGNGYTF. The CDR3 DNA is TGTGCCAGCAGTCCGTTAGACAGGGGTAATGGCTACACCTTC.

The chain couples TRBV10-3 to TRBJ2-7; 7 nucleotides agree with TRBD1. V lost 5 bases, J lost 1 base, and 8 bases stayed unmatched. CDR1 is ENHRY, CDR2 SYGVKD, per germline. The CDR3 extends over 15 amino acids. This chain's CDR3 is CAISNYRDSSYEQYF. The CDR3 region has the DNA TGTGCCATCAGTAACTATCGGGACAGTTCCTACGAGCAGTACTTC.

To note about this clone: At one end the junction does not follow the germline gene, possibly because of a read error. CDR3 coding DNA: TGTGCCAGCAGCTTGAGGGCGAACAGGGGGGTCGGTATTTTC. Protein: CASSLRANRGVGIF. The V call is TRBV5-8, the J call TRBJ2-7, with TRBD1 identical over 8 bases. Germline V gene sequence: CDR1 SGHTS, CDR2 YDEGEE. The CDR3 covers 14 residues.

The J gene is TRBJ1-1, the V gene TRBV14; 7 bases are a match to TRBD1. Germline V gene lookup returns CDR1 SGHDN and CDR2 FVKESK. The CDR3 is 14 amino acids. V lost 8 bases to trimming and J lost 3 bases; unmatched junction nucleotides: 9. The CDR3 nucleotides read TGTGCCAGCGGAGAGGGGGCTACGGACACTGAAGCTTTCTTT. Amino acids: CASGEGATDTEAFF. The full variable domain, in which reference TRBV14 and TRBJ1-1 provide the parts outside the CDR3, is EAGVTQFPSHSVIEKGQTVTLRCDPISGHDNLYWYRRVMGKEIKFLLHFVKESKQDESGMPNNRFLAERTGGTYSTLKVQPAELEDSGVYFCASGEGATDTEAFFGQGTRLTVV.

The chain employs TRBV27 and TRBJ1-2; 10 positions match TRBD1. V lost 0 bases and J lost 7; bases outside the gene matches: 14. CDR3 length equals 18 residues. Germline V gene lookup returns CDR1 MNHEY and CDR2 SMNVEV (reference sequence). The CDR3 DNA sequence: TGTGCCAGCAGTTTATCAGTAGGCGGGACAGGGGAACTTGGTGGCTACACCTTC. Encoded protein: CASSLSVGGTGELGGYTF.

This rearrangement joins TRBV9 to TRBJ2-5, with 12 positions matching TRBD2. Per germline, CDR1 SGDLS and CDR2 YYNGEE. V lost 4 bases to trimming and J lost 3 bases; unmatched junction nucleotides: 4. The CDR3 length is 15 residues. Here the CDR3 DNA reads TGTGCCAGCAGCTCTAGCGGGGGGGCTAAAGAGACCCAGTACTTC. Its translation is CASSSSGGAKETQYF.

The V gene is TRBV29-1, the J gene TRBJ1-1; 8 bases are a match to TRBD1. In germline, CDR1 is SQVTM, CDR2 ANQGSEA. The CDR3 runs to 15 residues. Trimming took 6 bases from V and 0 from J; bases not matched to a gene: 9. The CDR3, as DNA: TGCAGCGTCGGGGGGACAGGTATCATGAACACTGAAGCTTTCTTT. Protein sequence: CSVGGTGIMNTEAFF.

This chain connects TRBV7-9 to TRBJ1-2; D ambiguous. The CDR3 has 12 residues. V was shortened by 5 bases and J by 1 base, with 5 bases between the two germline ends. Germline V CDR1 and CDR2: SEHNR, FQNEAQ (reference sequence). Written as DNA, the CDR3 is TGTGCCAGCAGCCTAAATAACTATGGCTACACCTTC. Its translation: CASSLNNYGYTF.

The chain carries TRBV6-5 and TRBJ2-5, with D possibly TRBD1 on 6 matching bases. The germline V gene has CDR1 MNHEY and CDR2 SVGAGI. V was pared by 5 bases and J by 5 bases, with 12 bases between. The CDR3 covers 13 residues. The CDR3 protein is CASSTQGRETQYF. In nucleotides, the CDR3 is TGTGCCAGCAGTACACAGGGTAGGGAGACCCAGTACTTC.

The chain has TRBV14 and TRBJ1-1, with 8 bases lining up with TRBD1. The CDR3 is made up of 19 amino acids. Trimming took 4 bases from V and 9 from J; bases not matched to a gene: 25. Germline assignment: CDR1 SGHDN and CDR2 FVKESK. The CDR3 here is CASSRRPVRSGTGVEQAFF. The CDR3 DNA reads TGTGCCAGCAGCCGCCGCCCCGTAAGATCAGGGACAGGAGTAGAACAAGCTTTCTTT. The full variable domain, with the rest looked up from reference TRBV14 and TRBJ1-1, is EAGVTQFPSHSVIEKGQTVTLRCDPISGHDNLYWYRRVMGKEIKFLLHFVKESKQDESGMPNNRFLAERTGGTYSTLKVQPAELEDSGVYFCASSRRPVRSGTGVEQAFFGQGTRLTVV.

The chain couples TRBV5-5 to TRBJ1-5; D call uncertain. V shed 3 bases and J shed 0 bases, with 10 bases lying between them. The germline V gene encodes CDR1 SGHKS and CDR2 YYEKEE (reference sequence). The CDR3 runs 15 residues. The CDR3 DNA sequence: TGTGCCAGCAGCTACCAGTGGTATAGCAATCAGCCCCAGCATTTT. This gives the protein CASSYQWYSNQPQHF.

This clone appeared a few times. The rearrangement links TRBV6-1 to TRBJ1-5; maybe TRBD1 (5 bases). CDR1 is MNHNS and CDR2 is SASEGT in the germline V gene. V lost 2 bases to trimming and J lost 0 bases, with 35 bases between them. The CDR3 consists of 24 residues. CDR3 amino acids: CASSEIWEETQARTTPYSNQPQHF. Written as DNA, the CDR3 is TGTGCCAGCAGTGAAATCTGGGAAGAAACACAGGCGCGAACGACACCTTATAGCAATCAGCCCCAGCATTTT.

CDR3 DNA sequence: TGCGCCAGCAGCCAAGTGGGCAGGGTTCGAGGTGAAAAACTGTTTTTT. Encoded protein: CASSQVGRVRGEKLFF. The gene calls are TRBV4-3 and TRBJ1-4, with D possibly matching TRBD1 (5 bases). There are 16 residues in the CDR3. The V gene lost 1 base and the J gene lost 7 bases, with 16 bases spanning the gap. Germline lookup yields CDR1 LGHNA and CDR2 YSLEER.

The count of this clone is one. The chain couples TRBV5-1 to TRBJ1-2; D perhaps matches TRBD1 (6 bases). The V and J ends lost 0 bases and 2 bases respectively, with 11 bases between them. The CDR3 is 15 residues long. In germline, CDR1 is SGHRS, CDR2 YFSETQ. The CDR3 spells CASSLAGQRNYGYTF. The CDR3 nucleotides are TGCGCCAGCAGCTTGGCCGGACAGAGAAACTATGGCTACACCTTC.